The sequence of this T cell receptor (beta chain) was determined in a study of T cells in Graves' hyperthyroidism and ophthalmopathy. Authors of the study amplified TCR beta CDR3 regions from RNA transcripts. The primer set for the first-round RT-PCR of the TCR CDR3 was HTBI. TCRdb redid the calling of the multiplex PCR reads with MiXCR, one entry per CDR3 protein. The sample includes under 750,000 distinct CDR3 sequences, approximately 19% of them seen just once. A sample of blood taken at first hyperthyroidism diagnosis preceded any ophthalmopathy symptoms. The germline CDR1 and CDR2 sequences are LGHDT and YNNKEL (reference sequence). V trimming: 3 bases; J trimming: 6 bases; junction bases outside the gene matches: 5. CDR3 size: 15 residues. There are many counts of this clonotype.

The origin of this receptor is a woman aged 45 to 65 with Graves' hyperthyroidism that later progressed to Graves' ophthalmopathy. The rearrangement links TRBV3-1 to TRBJ2-4, with TRBD2 identical over 10 bases. The sequencing sample was made of blood. In DNA form, the CDR3 reads TGTGCCAGCAGCCAGAAGCGGGGGGGAGGAAACATTCAGTACTTC. Translated, it gives CASSQKRGGGNIQYF.